Following are 7 T cell receptor beta chains from one sample sequenced in a study of graft-versus-host responses after intestinal transplantation (dated by TCRdb to about 2021). Libraries were built with the immunoSEQ multiplex PCR assay. As stored in TCRdb, this immuneACCESS dataset retains in-frame rearrangements with V and J assigned. A fraction of the clones does not appear; measured against another copy, unresolved V genes explain less than half of the discrepancy, and the remainder lacks a known reason. A total of 15,000 to 20,000 clones appear in this sample, 80% of them only once. The leading ten clones occupy roughly 18% of the sample. To isolate intraepithelial and lamina propria lymphocytes from graft specimens, dithiothreitol, EDTA incubations and collagenase D digestion were used. Here the sequenced sample was ileum tissue, taken 104 days after intestinal transplant. These TCRs come from a human patient who received an intestinal transplant, so some T cells may come from the graft donor.

The V and J genes are TRBV11-2 and TRBJ2-1, with 10 bases fitting TRBD2. V lost 2 bases to trimming and J lost 6 bases; unmatched junction nucleotides: 16. CDR3 size: 19 residues. Germline loops: CDR1 SGHAT, CDR2 FQNNGV. CDR3 bases: TGTGCCAGCAGCTTAAATCCTAGCGGGAGATTTTGGAATTTCAATGAGCAGTTCTTC. Protein: CASSLNPSGRFWNFNEQFF.

The rearrangement uses TRBV18 and TRBJ1-2; D not certain. V lost 0 bases and J 2 bases, leaving 16 bases between the germline ends. The CDR3 length is 17 residues. Per the germline V gene, CDR1 is KGHSH and CDR2 is LQKENI. CDR3 sequence (DNA): TGTGCCAGCTCACCACCGGGCTCGGAGGGCTGGAACTATGGCTACACCTTC. The encoded protein is CASSPPGSEGWNYGYTF.

In this sample, this clone turned up once. The V gene is TRBV5-1, the J gene TRBJ1-1; maybe TRBD1 (5 bases). Trimming cost V 2 bases and J 2 bases, with 16 bases left between them. The CDR3 has 16 residues. Per the germline V gene, CDR1 is SGHRS and CDR2 is YFSETQ. This CDR3 is CASSFGRRRGNTEAFF. The CDR3 coding sequence is TGCGCCAGCAGCTTTGGTCGGCGGAGGGGAAACACTGAAGCTTTCTTT.

The J gene is TRBJ1-5, the V gene TRBV5-1; D is unclear. This CDR3 is 14 amino acids long. CDR1 SGHRS and CDR2 YFSETQ come from the germline V gene. Trimming shortened V by 0 bases and J by 2 bases, and 6 bases separated the two germline ends. Here the CDR3 DNA reads TGCGCCAGCAGCTTGGGCCGGCGCAATCAGCCCCAGCATTTT. Encoded protein: CASSLGRRNQPQHF.

This sequence joins TRBV27 and TRBJ1-5; no reliable D call. CDR3 length: 10 amino acids. Germline values: CDR1 MNHEY, CDR2 SMNVEV (reference sequence). V was pared by 8 bases and J by 6 bases, with 5 bases between. The CDR3 coding sequence is TGTGCCAGCTATGGTCAGCCCCAGCATTTT. The encoded protein is CASYGQPQHF.

Of note for this clone: The junction does not match germline at one end; this may be a read error. This sample includes further DNA sequences coding for the same CDR3. The rearrangement links TRBV28 to TRBJ2-1; 10 bases agree with TRBD2. Germline loops: CDR1 MDHEN, CDR2 SYDVKM. The CDR3 covers 15 residues. The CDR3 DNA reads as TGTGCTAGCAGTTTTCTAGCGGGAGTAGGCTATGAGCAGTTCTTC. It is translated as CASSFLAGVGYEQFF. Full variable domain (missing parts from reference TRBV28 and TRBJ2-1): DVKVTQSSRYLVKRTGEKVFLECVQDMDHENMFWYRQDPGLGLRLIYFSYDVKMKEKGDIPEGYSVSREKKERFSLILESASTNQTSMYLCASSFLAGVGYEQFFGPGTRLTVL.

The J gene is TRBJ1-2, the V gene TRBV6-6; no clear D. V was clipped by 4 bases and J by 3 bases, with 12 bases between them. CDR3 length: 14 amino acids. In germline, CDR1 is MNHNY, CDR2 SVGAGI (reference sequence). The DNA for the CDR3 is TGTGCCAGCAGTTTCCCAGGCCAGGACTATGGCTACACCTTC. Its translation: CASSFPGQDYGYTF.